The source of this T cell receptor beta chain is a study of blood T cell repertoires in COVID-19. For the study at large: Sources were T cells, B-cell-depleted T cells, or PBMCs; the material itself was cDNA or gDNA.

The CDR3 runs 16 residues. V shed 4 bases, J shed 0 bases, and the junction held 4 bases outside the gene matches. Germline CDR1 is LGHDT and CDR2 is YNNKEL (reference sequence). Method: immunoSEQ multiplex PCR; TCRdb's copy keeps in-frame clones and lacks some. The data show over 600,000 clones, 85% to 90% seen once. Sequences were obtained from peripheral blood. The clonotype originates from a woman younger than 30 with acute or convalescent COVID-19. V and J are TRBV3-1 (or the pseudogene TRBV3-2) and TRBJ2-4; TRBD2 agrees at 9 bases. Here the CDR3 reads CASSRGGGVAKNIQYF. Written as DNA, the CDR3 is TGTGCCAGCAGCCGGGGCGGGGGGGTAGCCAAAAACATTCAGTACTTC.